The table lists the clone carrying this TCR beta chain with many counts. Its target is unknown. The entry originates in a study of Graves' ophthalmopathy and Graves' hyperthyroidism. Study conclusions and caveats: The model's prediction of ophthalmopathy progression had roughly 70% sensitivity and approximately 72% specificity. Blood also harbored most expanded thyroid clonotypes above 0.001 frequency.

The ends lost 5 bases at V and 5 bases at J; junction bases unmatched: 13. The germline V gene has CDR1 SGHTA and CDR2 FQGNSA. The CDR3 consists of 16 residues. PBMCs originated in 10 ml of fresh peripheral blood. The study amplified TCR beta CDR3 regions using RNA transcripts. RT-PCR with HTBI primers came first, then second-round multiplex PCR. MiXCR, run by TCRdb on the multiplex PCR reads, gives a single entry per CDR3 protein. Of around 600,000 distinct CDR3 sequences listed, about two fifths are singletons. This rearrangement joins TRBV7-2 to TRBJ2-7; TRBD1 agrees at 9 bases. Sequencing was performed on peripheral blood. The clonotype originates from an adult man with Graves' ophthalmopathy. As DNA, the CDR3 is TGTGCCAGCAGCCCCGGCCTAGGGACAGGGCTTGACGAGCAGTACTTC. This translates into CASSPGLGTGLDEQYF.